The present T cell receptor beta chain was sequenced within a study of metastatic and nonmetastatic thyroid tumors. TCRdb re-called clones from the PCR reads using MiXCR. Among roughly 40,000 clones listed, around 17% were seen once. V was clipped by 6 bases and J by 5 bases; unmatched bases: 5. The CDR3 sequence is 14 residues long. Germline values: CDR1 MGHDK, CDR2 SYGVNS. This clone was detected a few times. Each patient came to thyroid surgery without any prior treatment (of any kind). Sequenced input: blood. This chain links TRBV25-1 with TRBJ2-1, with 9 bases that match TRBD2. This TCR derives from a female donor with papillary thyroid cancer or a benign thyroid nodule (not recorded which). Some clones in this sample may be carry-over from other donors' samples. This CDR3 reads CASREAGGDNEQFF. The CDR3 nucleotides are TGTGCCAGCAGGGAGGCGGGAGGGGACAATGAGCAGTTCTTC.